This TCR beta chain was observed in a study of T cell responses to AZD1222 COVID-19 vaccine. Points from the study as a whole: Close to half of all spike-specific TCRs reportedly target regions of the variants that are unmutated. Across spike, vaccine-associated CD4 TCRs were found, dominant at 160-218 and 743-854.

After removal of 4 bases from V and 1 base from J, the junction contained 7 bases not matched to a gene. Germline V gene lookup returns CDR1 SGHRS and CDR2 YFSETQ. This CDR3 comprises 16 residues. Measured with immunoSEQ multiplex PCR; TCRdb has only the in-frame clones, and not every one. The sample records over 120,000 clones, just over 85% being singletons. This clone was counted only a few times. Its antigen is as yet unknown. Pooled in the analysis were second doses at about 4 or about 12 weeks. The origin of this receptor is an adult who received the AZD1222 COVID-19 vaccine. Sequenced material: peripheral blood, taken 28 days after the second AZD1222 dose. The J gene is TRBJ2-3, the V gene TRBV5-1, with 9 bases identical to TRBD2. The CDR3 loop reads CASSLRAGGGTDTQYF. The CDR3 bases are TGCGCCAGCAGCCTTCGAGCGGGGGGAGGCACAGATACGCAGTATTTT. Looking up the rest from reference TRBV5-1 and TRBJ2-3 gives the full variable domain: KAGVTQTPRYLIKTRGQQVTLSCSPISGHRSVSWYQQTPGQGLQFLFEYFSETQRNKGNFPGRFSGRQFSNSRSEMNVSTLELGDSALYLCASSLRAGGGTDTQYFGPGTRLTVL.